This T cell receptor (beta chain) was obtained from a study of Ad26.COV2.S vaccination and SARS-CoV-2 variants. About the research overall: The trial was COV1001 and the donor's arm was Ad26.COV2.S. Into the muscle, Ad26.COV2.S was dosed once or twice, 56 days apart. The study's findings and limits: Overall T cell responses may have been underestimated by the analyses of TCR breadth and depth. People who got the vaccine or the placebo had similar non-spike TCR breadth.

Measured with immunoSEQ multiplex PCR; TCRdb has only the in-frame clones, and not every one. The data hold just over 350,000 clones, with roughly 81% observed a single time. This CDR3 has 14 amino acids. V trimming: 1 base; J trimming: 7 bases; junction bases outside the gene matches: 3. CDR1 and CDR2 (germline): SGHAT, FQNNGV. The treatment is: 15 to 20 received Ad26.COV2.S at low or high dose, single or two shots; 5 received placebo; per-sample allocation not given. Sampling occurred on day 63 after the first vaccine or placebo injection. On this clone: The antigen is undetermined.

The source is a person aged 18-65 years who received the Ad26.COV2.S COVID-19 vaccine or a placebo. The sample consisted of peripheral blood, taken in a trial of Ad26.COV2.S vaccine versus placebo. V is TRBV11-2 and J is TRBJ1-2, with TRBD1 matching over 10 bases. CDR3 sequence (DNA): TGTGCCAGCAGCTTAGCTGGGACAGGGGTTGGCTACACCTTC. Its protein product is CASSLAGTGVGYTF.